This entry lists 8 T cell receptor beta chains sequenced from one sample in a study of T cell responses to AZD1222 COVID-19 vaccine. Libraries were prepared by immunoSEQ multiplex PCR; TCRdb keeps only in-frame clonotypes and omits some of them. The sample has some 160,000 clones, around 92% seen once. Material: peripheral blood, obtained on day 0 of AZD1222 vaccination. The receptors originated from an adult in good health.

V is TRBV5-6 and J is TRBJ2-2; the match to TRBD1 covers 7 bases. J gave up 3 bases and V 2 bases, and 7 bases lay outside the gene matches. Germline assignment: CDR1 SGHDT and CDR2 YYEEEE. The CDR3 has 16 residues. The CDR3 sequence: CASSFFRDSYTGELFF. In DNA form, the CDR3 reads TGTGCCAGCAGCTTCTTCCGGGACAGTTACACCGGGGAGCTGTTTTTT.

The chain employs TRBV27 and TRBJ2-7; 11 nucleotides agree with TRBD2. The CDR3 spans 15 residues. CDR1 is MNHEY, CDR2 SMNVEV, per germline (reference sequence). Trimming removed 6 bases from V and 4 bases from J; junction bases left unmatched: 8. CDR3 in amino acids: CASSTTSGTPYEQYF. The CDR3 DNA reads TGTGCCAGCAGCACGACTAGCGGGACACCTTACGAGCAGTACTTC.

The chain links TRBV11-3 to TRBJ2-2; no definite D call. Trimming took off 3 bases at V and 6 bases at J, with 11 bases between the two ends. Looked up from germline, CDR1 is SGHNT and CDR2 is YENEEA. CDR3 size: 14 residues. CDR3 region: CASSLGRMSGELFF. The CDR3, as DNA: TGTGCCAGCAGCTTGGGCCGTATGTCCGGGGAGCTGTTTTTT.

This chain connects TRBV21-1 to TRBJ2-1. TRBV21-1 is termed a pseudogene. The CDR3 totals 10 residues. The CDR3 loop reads CAGAGLWQFF. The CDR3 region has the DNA TGTGCCGGAGCCGGGCTATGGCAGTTCTTC.

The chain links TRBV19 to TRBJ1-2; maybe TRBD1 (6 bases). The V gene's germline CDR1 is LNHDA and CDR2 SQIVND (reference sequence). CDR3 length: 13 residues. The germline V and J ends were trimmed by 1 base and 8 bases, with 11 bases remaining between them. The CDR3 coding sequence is TGTGCCAGTAGTATAGGATACAGGGCCGGCTACACCTTC. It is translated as CASSIGYRAGYTF. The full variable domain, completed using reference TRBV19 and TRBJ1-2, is DGGITQSPKYLFRKEGQNVTLSCEQNLNHDAMYWYRQDPGQGLRLIYYSQIVNDFQKGDIAEGYSVSREKKESFPLTVTSAQKNPTAFYLCASSIGYRAGYTFGSGTRLTVV.

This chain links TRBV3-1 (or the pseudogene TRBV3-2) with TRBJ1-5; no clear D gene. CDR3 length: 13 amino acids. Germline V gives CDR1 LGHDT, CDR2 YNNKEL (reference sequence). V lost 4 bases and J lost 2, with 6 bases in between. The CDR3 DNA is TGTGCCAGCAGCCTTCATGGCAATCAGCCCCAGCATTTT. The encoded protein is CASSLHGNQPQHF.

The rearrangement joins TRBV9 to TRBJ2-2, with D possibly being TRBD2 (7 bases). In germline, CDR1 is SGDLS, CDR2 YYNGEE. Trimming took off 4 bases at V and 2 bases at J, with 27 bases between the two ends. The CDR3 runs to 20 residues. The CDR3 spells CASSPRAYQGRGANTGELFF. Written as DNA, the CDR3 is TGTGCCAGCAGCCCCCGGGCCTATCAGGGACGGGGGGCCAACACCGGGGAGCTGTTTTTT.

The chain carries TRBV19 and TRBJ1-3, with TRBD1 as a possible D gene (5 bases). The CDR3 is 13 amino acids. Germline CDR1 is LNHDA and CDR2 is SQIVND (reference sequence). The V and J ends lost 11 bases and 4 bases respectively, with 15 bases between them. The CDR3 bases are TGTGCCGCTGCCGGGACGGACGGAAACACCATATATTTT. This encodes CAAAGTDGNTIYF.